The 20 T cell receptor beta chains listed next were all sequenced from one sample in a study of T cell responses to AZD1222 COVID-19 vaccine. Assay used: immunoSEQ multiplex PCR; TCRdb lists only in-frame clones, some missing. The sample includes some 150,000 clones, 92% of them seen just once. The sequences come from peripheral blood, collected on day 0 of MenACWY control vaccination. The receptors derive from an adult in good health.

The V and J genes are TRBV5-4 and TRBJ2-5; D gene unclear. This CDR3 is built from 13 residues. Germline CDR1 reads SGHNT; CDR2 reads YYREEE (reference sequence). V was clipped by 3 bases and J by 2 bases, with 8 bases between them. CDR3 in amino acids: CASSSRVQETQYF. The CDR3 bases are TGTGCCAGCAGCTCACGGGTTCAAGAGACCCAGTACTTC.

The chain couples TRBV25-1 to TRBJ1-3; possibly TRBD1 for D (5 bases). The ends were cut back, 1 base at V and 0 bases at J, with 13 bases in the middle. The CDR3 consists of 17 residues. The germline V gene has CDR1 MGHDK and CDR2 SYGVNS. The CDR3 spells CASSEWGTEASGNTIYF. In DNA, the CDR3 is TGTGCCAGCAGTGAATGGGGGACTGAGGCCTCTGGAAACACCATATATTTT.

This chain's CDR3 is CASSEGSSGNTIYF. The DNA for the CDR3 is TGTGCCAGCAGTGAAGGAAGCTCTGGAAACACCATATATTTT. The gene calls are TRBV25-1 and TRBJ1-3; D is unclear. Germline V gives CDR1 MGHDK, CDR2 SYGVNS. This CDR3 spans 14 amino acids. Trimming left V 2 bases short and J 0 bases short, with 5 bases between. Combining the CDR3 with reference TRBV25-1 and TRBJ1-3 gives the whole variable domain EADIYQTPRYLVIGTGKKITLECSQTMGHDKMYWYQQDPGMELHLIHYSYGVNSTEKGDLSSESTVSRIRTEHFPLTLESARPSHTSQYLCASSEGSSGNTIYFGEGSWLTVV.

This chain links TRBV4-3 with TRBJ1-2; D gene unclear. V dropped 2 bases and J dropped 7 bases, with 17 bases sitting between them. The CDR3 loop spans 15 amino acids. Germline V CDR1 and CDR2: LGHNA, YSLEER. In nucleotides, the CDR3 is TGCGCCAGCAGCCAAACGGTCCTTATCGCGTCTGGCTACACCTTC. Translated: CASSQTVLIASGYTF.

The genes are TRBV7-9 and TRBJ1-4; possibly TRBD1 for D (6 bases). This CDR3 contains 15 residues. Deletions cut 5 bases from V and 8 bases from J, with 18 bases between. Looked up from germline, CDR1 is SEHNR and CDR2 is FQNEAQ (reference sequence). The CDR3 here is CASSPRVTGLEKLFF. As DNA, the CDR3 is TGTGCCAGCAGCCCCCGGGTGACAGGTTTAGAAAAACTGTTTTTT.

This chain links TRBV27 with TRBJ2-2; tentatively, D is TRBD1 or TRBD2 (7 bases each). This CDR3 has 16 amino acids. Trimming took off 6 bases at V and 7 bases at J, with 21 bases between the two ends. CDR1 and CDR2 (germline): MNHEY, SMNVEV (reference sequence). The DNA for the CDR3 is TGTGCCAGCAGCCCAGGGGGGGCAGGGATCGGCGGGGAGCTGTTTTTT. It is translated as CASSPGGAGIGGELFF.

This chain connects TRBV28 to TRBJ2-1; possible D gene TRBD2, 6 bases. Germline V gene data show CDR1 as MDHEN and CDR2 as SYDVKM. The CDR3 runs 14 residues. Trimming stripped 5 bases from V and 8 bases from J, with 16 bases between. This CDR3 is CASSRDSPGDEQFF. The DNA for the CDR3 is TGTGCCAGCAGTAGGGACTCCCCCGGGGATGAGCAGTTCTTC.

The J gene is TRBJ1-2, the V gene TRBV7-9, with D tentatively TRBD1 (5 bases). Deletions cut 3 bases from V and 3 bases from J, with 8 bases between. In germline, CDR1 is SEHNR, CDR2 FQNEAQ (reference sequence). The CDR3 spans 13 residues. CDR3 bases: TGTGCCAGCAGCTTCGGGACTGACTATGGCTACACCTTC. Its translation is CASSFGTDYGYTF.

The V and J genes are TRBV20-1 and TRBJ1-1; D remains unclear. CDR1 is DFQATT and CDR2 is SNEGSKA in the germline V gene (reference sequence). The CDR3 has 14 amino acids. V dropped 3 bases and J dropped 1 base, with 12 bases sitting between them. CDR3 residues: CSASRKVGNTEAFF. For the CDR3, the DNA is TGCAGTGCTAGTAGGAAGGTTGGGAACACTGAAGCTTTCTTT.

The chain carries TRBV12-3 or TRBV12-4 and TRBJ2-3; D remains unclear. The CDR3 has 11 residues. The ends were cut back, 7 bases at V and 2 bases at J, with 4 bases in the middle. The CDR3 sequence is CASTSTDTQYF. In nucleotides, the CDR3 is TGTGCCAGCACCTCCACAGATACGCAGTATTTT.

The gene calls are TRBV5-1 and TRBJ2-3, with D perhaps TRBD1 (5 bases). V lost 0 bases and J lost 1, with 12 bases in between. CDR3 length: 16 residues. Germline lookup yields CDR1 SGHRS and CDR2 YFSETQ. The CDR3 loop is CASSLGQRMGTDTQYF. The CDR3 DNA reads as TGCGCCAGCAGCTTGGGACAGAGAATGGGCACAGATACGCAGTATTTT. Full variable domain (rest looked up from reference TRBV5-1 and TRBJ2-3): KAGVTQTPRYLIKTRGQQVTLSCSPISGHRSVSWYQQTPGQGLQFLFEYFSETQRNKGNFPGRFSGRQFSNSRSEMNVSTLELGDSALYLCASSLGQRMGTDTQYFGPGTRLTVL.

The chain uses TRBV11-2 and TRBJ1-6, with D possibly matching TRBD1 (5 bases). This CDR3 spans 13 amino acids. Germline CDR1 reads SGHAT; CDR2 reads FQNNGV. The germline V and J ends were trimmed by 5 bases and 8 bases, with 10 bases remaining between them. CDR3 coding DNA: TGTGCCAGCAGCCTGGTAGGGGATTCACCCCTCCACTTT. Protein: CASSLVGDSPLHF.

The chain uses TRBV3-1 (or the pseudogene TRBV3-2) and TRBJ2-7; maybe TRBD2 (6 bases). Germline V lookup: CDR1 LGHDT, CDR2 YNNKEL (reference sequence). With 5 bases removed from V and 3 bases from J, the gap between germline ends came to 14 bases. This CDR3 region has 14 residues. The CDR3 DNA reads as TGTGCCAGCAGCAAGTCCGGGACTTACTACGAGCAGTACTTC. This sequence encodes CASSKSGTYYEQYF.

The chain combines TRBV12-5 with TRBJ2-7; 9 bases match TRBD1. With 1 base clipped from V and 6 bases from J, the junction kept 1 base outside the gene matches. CDR1 is LGHNT, CDR2 FRNRAP, per germline. The CDR3 extends over 13 amino acids. For the CDR3, the DNA is TGTGCTAGTGGTTTGGGACAGGGGGGCGAGCAGTACTTC. It specifies CASGLGQGGEQYF.

The genes are TRBV28 and TRBJ1-5; D perhaps matches TRBD1 (6 bases). This CDR3 has 15 residues. Germline values: CDR1 MDHEN, CDR2 SYDVKM. Trimming cost V 6 bases and J 2 bases, with 14 bases left between them. DNA for the CDR3: TGTGCCAGCAGCTCTCCGGGGGGCGGCAATCAGCCCCAGCATTTT. It specifies CASSSPGGGNQPQHF.

The chain joins TRBV14 to TRBJ2-5, with D tentatively TRBD2 (5 bases). The V end was cut by 2 bases, the J end by 1 base, with 14 bases between. The V gene's germline CDR1 is SGHDN and CDR2 FVKESK. The CDR3 spans 16 residues. The DNA for the CDR3 is TGTGCCAGCAGCCAAAGGAGGAACAGAGTCCAAGAGACCCAGTACTTC. This sequence encodes CASSQRRNRVQETQYF.

V gene TRBV24-1 combines with J gene TRBJ1-1; no definite D call. The germline CDR1 and CDR2 sequences are KGHDR and SFDVKD. V was shortened by 8 bases and J by 0 bases, with 9 bases between the two germline ends. This CDR3 spans 13 amino acids. CDR3 in amino acids: CATTDIMNTEAFF. The CDR3 DNA is TGTGCCACCACCGACATCATGAACACTGAAGCTTTCTTT.

The V call is TRBV19, the J call TRBJ2-5; 10 nucleotides line up with TRBD2. The CDR3 consists of 13 residues. V shed 8 bases and J 1 base; nucleotides not matched to a gene: 1. Per the germline V gene, CDR1 is LNHDA and CDR2 is SQIVND (reference sequence). CDR3 in amino acids: CASRTSGQETQYF. The CDR3 nucleotides are TGTGCCAGTCGGACTAGCGGCCAAGAGACCCAGTACTTC.

CDR3 in amino acids: CASSSGGTLEAFF. The CDR3, as DNA: TGTGCCAGCAGTTCCGGCGGGACGCTAGAAGCTTTCTTT. The rearrangement links TRBV6-5 to TRBJ1-1, with a weak D call TRBD1 (5 bases). Per germline, CDR1 MNHEY and CDR2 SVGAGI. The CDR3 has 13 amino acids. V shed 4 bases and J shed 8 bases, with 14 bases lying between them.

The rearrangement links TRBV2 to TRBJ2-5; D possibly corresponds to TRBD2 (6 bases). Germline V gene lookup returns CDR1 SNHLY and CDR2 FYNNEI. V lost 4 bases and J 5 bases, leaving 11 bases between the germline ends. The CDR3 runs 13 residues. Here the CDR3 DNA reads TGTGCCAGCAGTGTACGGGGGTGGGAGACCCAGTACTTC. Residues: CASSVRGWETQYF.